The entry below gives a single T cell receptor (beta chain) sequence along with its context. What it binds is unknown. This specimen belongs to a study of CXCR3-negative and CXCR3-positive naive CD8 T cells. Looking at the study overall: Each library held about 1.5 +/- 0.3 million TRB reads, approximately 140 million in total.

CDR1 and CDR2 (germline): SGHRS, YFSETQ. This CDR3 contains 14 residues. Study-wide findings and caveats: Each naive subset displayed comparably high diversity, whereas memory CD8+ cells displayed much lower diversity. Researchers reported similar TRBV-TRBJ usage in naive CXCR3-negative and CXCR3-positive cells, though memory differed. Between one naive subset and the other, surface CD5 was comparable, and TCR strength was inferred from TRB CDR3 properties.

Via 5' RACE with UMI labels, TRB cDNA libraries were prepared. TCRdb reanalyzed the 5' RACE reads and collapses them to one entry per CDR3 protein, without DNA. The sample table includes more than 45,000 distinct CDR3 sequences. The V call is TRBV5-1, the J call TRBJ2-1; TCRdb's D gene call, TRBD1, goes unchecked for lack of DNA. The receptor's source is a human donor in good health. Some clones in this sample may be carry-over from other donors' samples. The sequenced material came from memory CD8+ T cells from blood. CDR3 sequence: CASSLAPSGREQFF.